The 22 T cell receptor beta chains presented below share a single source sample, sequenced in a study of T-cell memory formation after mild COVID-19. TCRdb re-called the 5' RACE reads through MiXCR, storing one row per CDR3 protein. The table has under 350,000 distinct CDR3 sequences, 15% to 20% seen once. The sequenced sample consisted of PBMCs or a T cell subset sorted from them (not recorded which). The receptors were sampled from a man between 18 and 35 years old who had mild COVID-19 (a few samples of this study predate the infection). Cell type and time point are not known.

This chain uses TRBV4-1 with TRBJ1-6; possible D gene TRBD1, 6 bases. V dropped 8 bases and J dropped 8 bases, with 10 bases sitting between them. CDR3 length: 12 amino acids. The germline V gene has CDR1 MGHRA and CDR2 YSYEKL. The CDR3 coding sequence is TGCGCCAGCCGGACAGTGGATTCACCCCTCCACTTT. Its translation: CASRTVDSPLHF.

This clonotype showed up just a few times. The V and J genes are TRBV12-3 or TRBV12-4 and TRBJ2-7, with 10 bases fitting TRBD1. The CDR3 loop spans 14 amino acids. The ends lost 5 bases at V and 7 bases at J; junction bases unmatched: 8. The CDR3 region has the DNA TGTGCCAGCAGTACGGGACAGGGGTCTGAAGAGCAGTACTTC. It specifies CASSTGQGSEEQYF.

This clonotype was detected only a few times. This rearrangement joins TRBV4-3 to TRBJ2-3, with D perhaps TRBD2 (6 bases). V lost 0 bases and J lost 0, with 16 bases in between. This CDR3 is 18 amino acids long. Germline V gene lookup returns CDR1 LGHNA and CDR2 YSLEER. The chain's CDR3 is CASSQDPGVTRSTDTQYF. Written as DNA, the CDR3 is TGCGCCAGCAGCCAAGATCCGGGAGTAACCAGGAGCACAGATACGCAGTATTTT.

This clonotype was recorded many times. The chain couples TRBV7-2 to TRBJ2-1; D is unresolved. The CDR3 has 12 amino acids. Trimming cost V 5 bases and J 5 bases, with 7 bases left between them. CDR1 SGHTA and CDR2 FQGNSA come from the germline V gene. CDR3 sequence (DNA): TGTGCCAGCAGCGGATATCACAATGAGCAGTTCTTC. Its translation is CASSGYHNEQFF.

This clonotype appeared many times. The chain uses TRBV7-7 and TRBJ2-1, with D tentatively TRBD2 (6 bases). The germline CDR1 and CDR2 sequences are SSHAT and FNYEAQ (reference sequence). V was cut by 3 bases and J by 6 bases, with 15 bases left in between. The CDR3 is 15 residues long. In DNA, the CDR3 is TGTGCCAGCAGCTTTGGCGGGGTATTTGGCAATGAGCAGTTCTTC. Its translation: CASSFGGVFGNEQFF.

The sample holds one count of this clonotype. The rearrangement joins TRBV6-6 to TRBJ1-4; D is undetermined. Germline CDR1 and CDR2: MNHNY and SVGAGI (reference sequence). This CDR3 is 17 amino acids long. Trimming removed 1 base from V and 4 bases from J, with 16 bases in between. The CDR3 DNA is TGTGCCAGCAGTTACTTTTCGAGCCAGTTCGATAATGAAAAACTGTTTTTT. This gives the protein CASSYFSSQFDNEKLFF.

In this sample, this clonotype turned up a few times. The chain recombines TRBV18 with TRBJ2-1, with 8 nucleotides matching TRBD1. This CDR3 spans 13 amino acids. The ends lost 4 bases at V and 8 bases at J; junction bases unmatched: 4. CDR1 and CDR2 (germline): KGHSH, LQKENI. The CDR3 here is CASSLTGAHEQFF. CDR3 DNA: TGTGCCAGCTCACTGACAGGGGCCCATGAGCAGTTCTTC.

The chain combines TRBV7-9 with TRBJ1-1, with a possible D match to TRBD1 (6 bases). There are 12 residues in the CDR3. The V and J ends lost 4 bases and 6 bases respectively, with 9 bases between them. Per the germline V gene, CDR1 is SEHNR and CDR2 is FQNEAQ (reference sequence). The CDR3 reads CASSSEGAEAFF. In nucleotides, the CDR3 is TGTGCCAGCAGCTCGGAGGGGGCTGAAGCTTTCTTT.

In its sample, this clonotype was seen a few times. The chain employs TRBV3-1 and TRBJ1-1, with D possibly being TRBD1 (6 bases). Between the trimmed V and J ends, which lost 3 bases and 8 bases, there was a span of 10 bases. The CDR3 totals 12 residues. Per the germline V gene, CDR1 is LGHDT and CDR2 is YNNKEL (reference sequence). CDR3 amino acids: CASSHVDREAFF. CDR3 DNA: TGTGCCAGCAGCCATGTAGACAGGGAAGCTTTCTTT.

This clonotype was detected only a few times. J is TRBJ1-6 and V is TRBV28; 7 positions agree with TRBD1. Per germline, CDR1 MDHEN and CDR2 SYDVKM. The trim removed 11 bases at V and 0 bases at J, leaving 7 bases unmatched. The CDR3 covers 15 residues. The DNA of the CDR3 is TGTGCCTCTCGAAGGGACAGCTCCTATAATTCACCCCTCCACTTT. Protein product: CASRRDSSYNSPLHF. The variable domain in full, with the rest retrieved from reference TRBV28 and TRBJ1-6, is DVKVTQSSRYLVKRTGEKVFLECVQDMDHENMFWYRQDPGLGLRLIYFSYDVKMKEKGDIPEGYSVSREKKERFSLILESASTNQTSMYLCASRRDSSYNSPLHFGNGTRLTVT.

This clonotype was counted only a few times. The rearrangement uses TRBV12-3 or TRBV12-4 and TRBJ2-1; D is unclear. Trimming took 7 bases from V and 0 from J, leaving 10 bases between them. The CDR3 spans 14 residues. The CDR3 here is CASIQTSSYNEQFF. For the CDR3, the DNA is TGTGCCAGCATCCAGACAAGCTCCTACAATGAGCAGTTCTTC.

This clonotype was detected many times. V gene TRBV7-2 combines with J gene TRBJ2-7; 9 nucleotides agree with TRBD1. This CDR3 comprises 15 residues. J was trimmed by 4 bases and V by 3 bases; bases with no gene match: 7. The germline gives CDR1 SGHTA, CDR2 FQGNSA. The CDR3: CASSLGTGKGYEQYF. CDR3 coding DNA: TGTGCCAGCAGCTTGGGGACAGGGAAAGGTTACGAGCAGTACTTC.

The chain couples TRBV29-1 to TRBJ2-1, with 8 bases identical to TRBD2. The trim removed 2 bases at V and 4 bases at J, leaving 10 bases unmatched. CDR3 length: 16 amino acids. Germline values: CDR1 SQVTM, CDR2 ANQGSEA. The CDR3 here is CSVEQPGGGAYNEQFF. Written as DNA, the CDR3 is TGCAGCGTTGAACAGCCGGGAGGGGGGGCGTACAATGAGCAGTTCTTC.

The V and J genes are TRBV6-5 and TRBJ1-2; tentative D call: TRBD1 (5 bases). CDR3 size: 14 residues. Germline assignment: CDR1 MNHEY and CDR2 SVGAGI. The V gene lost 0 bases and the J gene lost 7 bases, with 12 bases spanning the gap. This chain's CDR3 is CASSYSAYGGGYTF. The CDR3 DNA reads TGTGCCAGCAGTTACTCGGCATATGGGGGTGGCTACACCTTC.

The chain has TRBV12-3 or TRBV12-4 and TRBJ2-1; TRBD2 matches 13 bases. The CDR3 has 15 amino acids. With V trimmed by 6 bases and J by 8 bases, 7 bases remained unmatched. This chain's CDR3 is CASSLTGLAGYEQFF. The CDR3 region has the DNA TGTGCCAGCAGCTTAACGGGACTAGCGGGGTATGAGCAGTTCTTC.

The chain has TRBV12-3 or TRBV12-4 and TRBJ1-1, with 8 bases fitting TRBD1. The V and J ends lost 7 bases and 5 bases, in that order; junction bases with no gene match: 9. This CDR3 is built from 14 residues. The CDR3 DNA reads as TGTGCCAGCATGGGGCAGGGGGCAGGGACTGAAGCTTTCTTT. Protein sequence: CASMGQGAGTEAFF.

This clonotype was recorded many times. The chain couples TRBV7-9 to TRBJ1-4, with D unclear. The V end lost 8 bases, the J end lost 7 bases, and 17 bases lay between the germline ends. The germline V gene encodes CDR1 SEHNR and CDR2 FQNEAQ (reference sequence). The CDR3 is 14 amino acids. CDR3 DNA sequence: TGTGCCAGCGCGAAATGGGAGGAGCGTGAAAAACTGTTTTTT. Its protein product is CASAKWEEREKLFF. Variable domain in full (rest from reference TRBV7-9 and TRBJ1-4): DTGVSQNPRHKITKRGQNVTFRCDPISEHNRLYWYRQTLGQGPEFLTYFQNEAQLEKSRLLSDRFSAERPKGSFSTLEIQRTEQGDSAMYLCASAKWEEREKLFFGSGTQLSVL.

The chain recombines TRBV5-6 with TRBJ1-1; D remains unclear. V was trimmed by 4 bases and J by 4 bases, leaving 14 bases between them. Germline CDR1 reads SGHDT; CDR2 reads YYEEEE. The CDR3 spans 14 residues. CDR3 coding DNA: TGTGCCAGCAGCACCGCCGGAGGTGTCACTGAAGCTTTCTTT. Its protein product is CASSTAGGVTEAFF. Based on the CDR3 plus reference TRBV5-6 and TRBJ1-1, the full variable domain is DAGVTQSPTHLIKTRGQQVTLRCSPKSGHDTVSWYQQALGQGPQFIFQYYEEEERQRGNFPDRFSGHQFPNYSSELNVNALLLGDSALYLCASSTAGGVTEAFFGQGTRLTVV.

The chain uses TRBV5-4 and TRBJ1-1; 8 nucleotides agree with TRBD1. Germline V gives CDR1 SGHNT, CDR2 YYREEE (reference sequence). With V trimmed by 3 bases and J by 7 bases, 8 bases remained unmatched. This CDR3 is 14 amino acids long. The CDR3 DNA reads as TGTGCCAGCAGCTCGGGACAGGCCGGCGGTGAAGCTTTCTTT. Its protein is CASSSGQAGGEAFF.

CDR3 in amino acids: CASSLAGSEGIGYTF. CDR3 nucleotides: TGCGCCAGCAGCTTGGCGGGGTCAGAAGGGATTGGCTACACCTTC. The chain recombines TRBV5-1 with TRBJ1-2, with no clear D. V gave up 0 bases and J gave up 7 bases, with 16 bases separating them. The CDR3 has 15 amino acids. Germline values: CDR1 SGHRS, CDR2 YFSETQ.

This clonotype was counted a few times. The V gene is TRBV6-6, the J gene TRBJ1-1, with D perhaps TRBD1 (5 bases). Germline CDR1 is MNHNY and CDR2 is SVGAGI (reference sequence). V lost 0 bases, J lost 5 bases, and 7 bases lay in between. The CDR3 contains 13 residues. The CDR3 protein is CASSYSGVTEAFF. The CDR3 DNA reads TGTGCCAGCAGTTACTCAGGGGTGACTGAAGCTTTCTTT.

V and J are TRBV7-6 and TRBJ2-3, with D perhaps assigned TRBD1 or TRBD2 (5 bases each). The CDR3 has 14 amino acids. V lost 5 bases to trimming and J lost 4 bases, with 13 bases between them. Looked up from germline, CDR1 is SGHVS and CDR2 is FNYEAQ. This chain's CDR3 is CASSPPGLPDTQYF. The DNA of the CDR3 is TGTGCCAGCAGCCCGCCGGGGCTCCCAGATACGCAGTATTTT. The full variable domain, completed using reference TRBV7-6 and TRBJ2-3, is GAGVSQSPRYKVTKRGQDVALRCDPISGHVSLYWYRQALGQGPEFLTYFNYEAQQDKSGLPNDRFSAERPEGSISTLTIQRTEQRDSAMYRCASSPPGLPDTQYFGPGTRLTVL.